This T cell receptor beta chain originates from a study of shared clonotypes between healthy human individuals. In the study overall: Three CD4 naive, three CD4 memory, two CD8 naive and one CD8 memory plate were used per donor.

Original processing notes: In the immunoSEQ data, sequences were junction-only and lacked quality scores, so filtering differed. The assay was immunoSEQ multiplex PCR, and TCRdb's table has in-frame clones only and misses some. D and trimming were read from the DNA, whereas the V and J calls and clone size are those reported in that table. The data show a few million clones, approximately 95% seen once. Germline lookup yields CDR1 MDHEN and CDR2 SYDVKM. J lost 5 bases, V lost 5 bases, and 6 bases had no gene match. The CDR3 has 14 amino acids. Note on this clone: No antigen is known for it.

Whole-study findings and limits: A reduction in generation probabilities was seen for non-shared clonotypes relative to those shared by all four donors.

The chain uses TRBV28 and TRBJ1-5, with 7 bases identical to TRBD1. Specimen: naive CD4+ T cells from PBMCs. The subset here: CD45RA+ positively selected. The TCR comes from a man aged 18 to 30 in good health. Some clones in this sample may be carry-over from other donors' samples. CDR3 region: CASSGQANYQPQHF. CDR3 nucleotides: TGTGCCAGCAGTGGACAGGCTAACTATCAGCCCCAGCATTTT.